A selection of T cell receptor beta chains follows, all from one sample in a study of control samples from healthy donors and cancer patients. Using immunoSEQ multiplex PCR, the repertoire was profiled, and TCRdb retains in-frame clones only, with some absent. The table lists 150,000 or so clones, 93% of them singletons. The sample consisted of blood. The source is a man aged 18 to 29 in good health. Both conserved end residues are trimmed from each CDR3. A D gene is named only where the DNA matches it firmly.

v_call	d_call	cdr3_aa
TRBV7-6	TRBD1	ASSLAAGGDTEAF
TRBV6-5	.	ASSSRGFTTEAF
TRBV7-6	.	ASSFTRSRGTGELF
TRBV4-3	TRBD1	ASSQTTGVYEQY
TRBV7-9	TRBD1	ASSLAGTGPETQY
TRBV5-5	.	ASSSPGMDWYEQY
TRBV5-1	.	ASSWGTYYEQY
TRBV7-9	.	ASSFRDNYEQY
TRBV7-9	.	ASSLGGTPYNEQF
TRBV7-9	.	ASSPLSVLTSGNTIY
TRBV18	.	ASSPAGGLNYGYT
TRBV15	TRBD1	ATRRTGDNSPLH
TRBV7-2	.	ASSLGGGGPKYGYT
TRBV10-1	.	ASSEGDISGNTIY
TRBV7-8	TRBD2	ASSPGLAGGHINTGELF
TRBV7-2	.	ASSSWMSEAF
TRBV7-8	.	ASSSGRVVYGYT
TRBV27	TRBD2	ASSSLIGLAEKQF
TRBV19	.	ASPKAGGGMNTEAF
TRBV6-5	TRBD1	ASSYNRGGEKLF
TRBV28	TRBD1	ASSSGTGDTNEQF
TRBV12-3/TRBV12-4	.	ATESTGELF
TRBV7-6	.	ASSLALGAAGTDTQY